This TCR beta chain appears in the sequencing data of a study of blood T cell repertoires in COVID-19. The CDR3 loop spans 17 amino acids. CDR1 and CDR2 from the germline V gene are LGHDT and YNNKEL (reference sequence). Trimming removed 1 base from V and 9 bases from J; junction bases left unmatched: 17. Clones were sequenced by immunoSEQ multiplex PCR, and TCRdb holds only the in-frame ones, with some missing. This sample has 150,000 or so clones; approximately 80% occur once, and the top ten carry around 12%. This TCR derives from a man in his forties or fifties who had recovered from COVID-19. Sequenced sample: PBMCs or T cells enriched from blood (not recorded which). V usage is TRBV3-1 (or the pseudogene TRBV3-2) and J usage is TRBJ1-2, with 7 bases matching TRBD1. CDR3 loop: CASSQVRGRGIAGSYTF. CDR3 coding DNA: TGTGCCAGCAGCCAAGTACGGGGCAGGGGGATCGCTGGGAGCTACACCTTC.